A single sample is the source of the 16 T cell receptor beta chains below, sequenced in a study of siplizumab effects on memory and regulatory T cells. The data were produced by immunoSEQ multiplex PCR, yet TCRdb's version contains in-frame clones alone and is incomplete. The repertoire holds roughly 100,000 clones, 92% seen once, with more than 10% in the top ten. Material for sequencing was non-Treg CD4+ T cells sorted from blood. These receptors originate from a human donor in good health.

The rearrangement joins TRBV6-1 to TRBJ2-1; no reliable D call. Trimming left V 8 bases short and J 2 bases short, with 10 bases between. This CDR3 has 13 residues. Germline V CDR1 and CDR2: MNHNS, SASEGT. The CDR3 reads CASSRLTYNEQFF. CDR3 bases: TGTGCCAGCTCGCGGCTTACCTACAATGAGCAGTTCTTC.

This clone was found once. J is TRBJ2-3 and V is TRBV10-3; TRBD1 aligns across 8 bases. The CDR3 loop spans 14 amino acids. V trimming: 6 bases; J trimming: 5 bases; junction bases outside the gene matches: 7. Germline CDR1 ENHRY, CDR2 SYGVKD. The chain's CDR3 is CAIREDRVKDTQYF. DNA for the CDR3: TGTGCCATCAGGGAGGACAGGGTGAAAGATACGCAGTATTTT.

The gene calls are TRBV2 and TRBJ1-5; D might be TRBD1 (6 bases). Trimming took off 2 bases at V and 2 bases at J, with 10 bases between the two ends. The CDR3 has 15 residues. In germline, CDR1 is SNHLY, CDR2 FYNNEI. The CDR3 coding sequence is TGTGCCAGCAGTGAACAGGGGACACGCAATCAGCCCCAGCATTTT. Its protein is CASSEQGTRNQPQHF.

Points on this clone: A junction end diverges from the germline sequence, so it may reflect a read error. This rearrangement joins TRBV5-6 to TRBJ2-5; D may be TRBD1 (5 bases). This CDR3 contains 14 residues. Germline V gene sequence: CDR1 SGHDT, CDR2 YYEEEE. The CDR3 sequence: CASSLAGAQEAQYF. Here the CDR3 DNA reads TGTGCCAGCAGCTTGGCTGGGGCACAAGAGGCCCAGTACTTC.

V gene TRBV11-1 combines with J gene TRBJ2-7, with D uncertain. V was cut by 5 bases and J by 3 bases, with 11 bases left in between. Germline V gene sequence: CDR1 SGHAT, CDR2 FQDESV (reference sequence). The CDR3 is 13 residues long. The chain's CDR3 is CASSPRIRYEQYF. The CDR3 DNA follows: TGTGCCAGCAGCCCGAGAATTCGCTACGAGCAGTACTTC.

This clone occurred a few times. The chain uses TRBV5-1 and TRBJ2-7; tentative D call: TRBD2 (6 bases). This CDR3 region has 13 residues. Germline CDR1 reads SGHRS; CDR2 reads YFSETQ. V gave up 0 bases and J gave up 5 bases, with 9 bases separating them. The CDR3 protein is CASSLVGGDEQYF. CDR3 nucleotides: TGCGCCAGCAGCTTGGTAGGAGGGGACGAGCAGTACTTC.

The rearrangement uses TRBV7-8 and TRBJ2-1; 8 nucleotides match TRBD2. CDR3 length: 16 residues. The V and J ends lost 7 bases and 7 bases, in that order; junction bases with no gene match: 15. Germline V gene lookup returns CDR1 SGHVS and CDR2 FQNEAQ. CDR3 residues: CASISAGRERENEQFF. The CDR3 DNA sequence: TGTGCCAGCATCAGCGCCGGACGGGAGCGGGAGAATGAGCAGTTCTTC.

This clone was counted once. This sequence joins TRBV19 and TRBJ2-3, with 8 bases matching TRBD2. V shed 10 bases, J shed 1 base, and the junction held 7 bases outside the gene matches. CDR3 length: 14 amino acids. The germline V gene encodes CDR1 LNHDA and CDR2 SQIVND (reference sequence). CDR3 residues: CATGSGGGTDTQYF. DNA of the CDR3: TGTGCCACCGGAAGCGGGGGTGGCACAGATACGCAGTATTTT.

The J gene is TRBJ2-3, the V gene TRBV10-3; 9 positions agree with TRBD2. The germline V gene has CDR1 ENHRY and CDR2 SYGVKD. The junction had 2 bases not matched to a gene; V was cut back by 6 bases and J by 1 base. The CDR3 loop spans 14 amino acids. CDR3 protein: CAIRLAGGTDTQYF. The CDR3 coding sequence is TGTGCCATCAGGTTAGCGGGAGGCACAGATACGCAGTATTTT.

The rearrangement uses TRBV2 and TRBJ2-7, with 11 nucleotides matching TRBD2. J gave up 0 bases and V 6 bases, and 4 bases lay outside the gene matches. Germline V lookup: CDR1 SNHLY, CDR2 FYNNEI. The CDR3 is 15 amino acids. CDR3 residues: CASRLAGGLSYEQYF. The CDR3 coding sequence is TGTGCCAGCAGGCTAGCGGGAGGTCTCTCCTACGAGCAGTACTTC.

The table lists this clone with a count of one. This sequence joins TRBV6-1 and TRBJ1-2, with 7 bases identical to TRBD1. The CDR3 sequence is 16 residues long. Per germline, CDR1 MNHNS and CDR2 SASEGT. V gave up 4 bases and J gave up 0 bases; unmatched junction bases: 8. The CDR3 sequence: CASSVTPGTANYGYTF. DNA of the CDR3: TGTGCCAGCAGTGTAACCCCCGGGACAGCTAACTATGGCTACACCTTC.

This clone is a singleton in its sample. The chain carries TRBV5-1 and TRBJ2-1; 8 bases align to TRBD1. Germline V gene data show CDR1 as SGHRS and CDR2 as YFSETQ. V lost 2 bases and J lost 6; bases outside the gene matches: 1. This CDR3 contains 13 residues. Here the CDR3 DNA reads TGCGCCAGCAGCTTCGGACAGGGCAATGAGCAGTTCTTC. Protein sequence: CASSFGQGNEQFF.

V is TRBV29-1 and J is TRBJ1-1; D gene unclear. The CDR3 covers 10 residues. Trimming pared 4 bases from V and 10 bases from J, leaving 10 bases between. Looked up from germline, CDR1 is SQVTM and CDR2 is ANQGSEA. The CDR3 protein is CSVVDGRAFF. The DNA of the CDR3 is TGCAGCGTTGTTGACGGGCGAGCTTTCTTT.

This sequence joins TRBV19 and TRBJ2-6; D is undetermined. Trimming shortened V by 1 base and J by 8 bases, and 12 bases separated the two germline ends. The CDR3 has 15 residues. The germline V gene has CDR1 LNHDA and CDR2 SQIVND (reference sequence). DNA of the CDR3: TGTGCCAGTAGTATAGGCAGGAGAGGCACCAACGTCCTGACTTTC. Its translation: CASSIGRRGTNVLTF.

The genes are TRBV10-3 and TRBJ1-1; the D is unclear. V was cut by 1 base and J by 1 base, with 7 bases left in between. Germline loops: CDR1 ENHRY, CDR2 SYGVKD. This CDR3 is built from 14 residues. The CDR3 DNA follows: TGTGCCATCAGTGAGTTTGGGCCGAACACTGAAGCTTTCTTT. It yields the protein CAISEFGPNTEAFF.

The chain uses TRBV25-1 and TRBJ1-3; 7 bases line up with TRBD1. CDR1 and CDR2 from the germline V gene are MGHDK and SYGVNS. CDR3 size: 16 residues. The ends lost 4 bases at V and 3 bases at J; junction bases unmatched: 9. In DNA, the CDR3 is TGTGCCAGCAGTGCCCTAATGACAGGGAATGGAAACACCATATATTTT. Translated: CASSALMTGNGNTIYF.